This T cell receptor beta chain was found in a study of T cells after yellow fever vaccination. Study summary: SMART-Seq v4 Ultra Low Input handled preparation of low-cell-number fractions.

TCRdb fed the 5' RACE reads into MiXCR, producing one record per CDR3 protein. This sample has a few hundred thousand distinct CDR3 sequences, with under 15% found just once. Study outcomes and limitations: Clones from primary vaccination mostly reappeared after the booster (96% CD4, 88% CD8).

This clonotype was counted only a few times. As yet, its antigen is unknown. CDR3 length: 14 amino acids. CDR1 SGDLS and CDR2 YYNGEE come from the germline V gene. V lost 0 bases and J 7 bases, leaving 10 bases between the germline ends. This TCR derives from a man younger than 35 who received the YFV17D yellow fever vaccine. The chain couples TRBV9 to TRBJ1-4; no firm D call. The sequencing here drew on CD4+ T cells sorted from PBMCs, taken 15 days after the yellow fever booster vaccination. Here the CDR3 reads CASSVEVVGEKLFF. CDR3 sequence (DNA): TGTGCCAGCAGCGTAGAGGTGGTAGGTGAAAAACTGTTTTTT.